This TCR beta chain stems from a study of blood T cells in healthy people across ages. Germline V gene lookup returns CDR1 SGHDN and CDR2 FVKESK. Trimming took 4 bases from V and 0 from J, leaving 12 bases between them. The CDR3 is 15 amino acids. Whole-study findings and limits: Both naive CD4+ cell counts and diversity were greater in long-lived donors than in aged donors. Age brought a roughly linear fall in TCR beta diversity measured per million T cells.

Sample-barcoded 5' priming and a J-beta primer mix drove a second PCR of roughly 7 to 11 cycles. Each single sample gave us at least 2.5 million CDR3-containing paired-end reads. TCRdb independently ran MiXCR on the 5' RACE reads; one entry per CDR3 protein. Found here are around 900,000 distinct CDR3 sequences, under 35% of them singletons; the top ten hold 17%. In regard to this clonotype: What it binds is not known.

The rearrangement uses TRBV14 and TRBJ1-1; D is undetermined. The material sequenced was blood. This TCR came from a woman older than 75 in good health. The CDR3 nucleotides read TGTGCCAGCAGCCTCGGCCTGCTAATGAACACTGAAGCTTTCTTT. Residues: CASSLGLLMNTEAFF.